Listed below are T cell receptor beta chains from one sample, sequenced in a study of T cell responses to AZD1222 COVID-19 vaccine. Only in-frame clones appear in the TCRdb table, and some are missing; sequencing was by immunoSEQ multiplex PCR. Among 88,000 or so clones listed, approximately 88% were seen once. Source: peripheral blood, taken 28 days after the second AZD1222 dose. Receptors were obtained from an adult who received the AZD1222 COVID-19 vaccine. Both conserved end residues are part of each CDR3. Each record gives: J gene, V gene, CDR3 protein.

j_gene: TRBJ1-3
v_gene: TRBV6-6
CDR3aa: CASSPNSGSGNTIYF

j_gene: TRBJ1-5
v_gene: TRBV2
CDR3aa: CASRSTGSQPQHF

j_gene: TRBJ1-3
v_gene: TRBV10-2
CDR3aa: CASRVTANSGNTIYF

j_gene: TRBJ1-1
v_gene: TRBV30
CDR3aa: CAWDGRNTEAFF

j_gene: TRBJ1-5
v_gene: TRBV7-8
CDR3aa: CASSMTEQGQPQHF

j_gene: TRBJ1-1
v_gene: TRBV25-1
CDR3aa: CASSEPAGRTNTEAFF

j_gene: TRBJ1-5
v_gene: TRBV7-2
CDR3aa: CASSLGGRQGGQPQHF

j_gene: TRBJ2-5
v_gene: TRBV3-1/TRBV3-2
CDR3aa: CASSARPTSGGAEETQYF

j_gene: TRBJ1-5
v_gene: TRBV30
CDR3aa: CAWSDGNQPQHF

j_gene: TRBJ1-2
v_gene: TRBV19
CDR3aa: CASMRVSSLDYGYTF

j_gene: TRBJ2-7
v_gene: TRBV20-1
CDR3aa: CSASSIFRDRSSYEQYF

j_gene: TRBJ2-3
v_gene: TRBV29-1
CDR3aa: CSVAGLLAPTDTQYF

j_gene: TRBJ2-7
v_gene: TRBV7-9
CDR3aa: CASSQQGHEQYF

j_gene: TRBJ1-1
v_gene: TRBV15
CDR3aa: CATSRDRDRVTEAFF

j_gene: TRBJ1-1
v_gene: TRBV5-4
CDR3aa: CASRSGTGTFTEAFF

j_gene: TRBJ2-2
v_gene: TRBV5-1
CDR3aa: CASKSGITNTGELFF

j_gene: TRBJ1-3
v_gene: TRBV11-2
CDR3aa: CATLSGASGNTIYF

j_gene: TRBJ1-1
v_gene: TRBV12-3/TRBV12-4
CDR3aa: CASRTQGYTEAFF

j_gene: TRBJ2-2
v_gene: TRBV6-5
CDR3aa: CASSFEGAGSGELFF

j_gene: TRBJ2-3
v_gene: TRBV18
CDR3aa: CASSPQDYPDTQYF

j_gene: TRBJ1-4
v_gene: TRBV6-5
CDR3aa: CASSRTRQKEEKLFF

j_gene: TRBJ2-5
v_gene: TRBV5-1
CDR3aa: CASSLVTGQETQYF